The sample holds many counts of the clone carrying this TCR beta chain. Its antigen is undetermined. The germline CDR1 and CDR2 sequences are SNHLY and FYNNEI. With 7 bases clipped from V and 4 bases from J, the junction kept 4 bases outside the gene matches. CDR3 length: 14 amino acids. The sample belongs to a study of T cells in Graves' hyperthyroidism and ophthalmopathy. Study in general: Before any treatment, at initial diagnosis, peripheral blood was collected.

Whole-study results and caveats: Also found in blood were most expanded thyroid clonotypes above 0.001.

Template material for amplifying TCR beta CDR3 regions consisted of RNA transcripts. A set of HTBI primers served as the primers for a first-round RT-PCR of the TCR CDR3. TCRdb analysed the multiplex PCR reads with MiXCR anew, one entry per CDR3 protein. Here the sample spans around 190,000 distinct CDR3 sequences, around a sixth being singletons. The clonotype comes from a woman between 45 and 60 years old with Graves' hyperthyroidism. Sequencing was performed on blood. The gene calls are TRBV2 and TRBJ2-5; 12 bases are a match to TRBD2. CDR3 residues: CASTRTSGAETQYF. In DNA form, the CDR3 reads TGTGCCAGCACCCGGACTAGCGGGGCAGAGACCCAGTACTTC.